This TCR beta chain was profiled in a study of blood T cell repertoires in COVID-19. On the study more broadly: Acute and convalescent COVID-19 samples came from the United States, Italy and Spain.

In the original analysis: How many nucleated cells were present was estimated from reference gene primer amplification. This table comes from immunoSEQ multiplex PCR, and its TCRdb copy is limited to in-frame clones, with some not included. The DNA was the basis for D and trimming; V, J and clone size are from that table. The sample holds roughly 87,000 clones, roughly 80% seen once. The sequence was collected from a woman aged 50 to 65 with acute or convalescent COVID-19. Source material: peripheral blood.

CDR3 amino acids: CSAGREETQYF. The CDR3, as DNA: TGCAGTGCAGGGAGAGAAGAGACCCAGTACTTC. The J gene is TRBJ2-5, the V gene TRBV20-1; D is possibly TRBD2 (5 bases). This CDR3 comprises 11 residues. Germline values: CDR1 DFQATT, CDR2 SNEGSKA (reference sequence). With 6 bases removed from V and 3 bases from J, the gap between germline ends came to 8 bases.